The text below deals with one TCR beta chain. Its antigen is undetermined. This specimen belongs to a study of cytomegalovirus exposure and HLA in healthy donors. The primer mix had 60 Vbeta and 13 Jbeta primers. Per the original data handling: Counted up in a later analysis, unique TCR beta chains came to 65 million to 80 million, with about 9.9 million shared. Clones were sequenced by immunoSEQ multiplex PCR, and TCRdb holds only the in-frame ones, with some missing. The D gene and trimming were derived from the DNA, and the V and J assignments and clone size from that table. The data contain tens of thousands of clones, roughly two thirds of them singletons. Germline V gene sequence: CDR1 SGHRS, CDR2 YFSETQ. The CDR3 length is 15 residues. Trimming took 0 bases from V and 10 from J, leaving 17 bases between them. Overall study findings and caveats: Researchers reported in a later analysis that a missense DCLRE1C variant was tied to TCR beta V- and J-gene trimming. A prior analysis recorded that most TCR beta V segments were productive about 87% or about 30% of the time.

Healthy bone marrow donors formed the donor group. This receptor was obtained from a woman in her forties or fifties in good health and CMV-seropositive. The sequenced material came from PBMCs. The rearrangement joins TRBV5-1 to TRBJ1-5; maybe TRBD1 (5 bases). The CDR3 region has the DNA TGCGCCAGCAGCTTGGCCGGGACTGCCTCAGGACCCCAGCATTTT. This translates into CASSLAGTASGPQHF.